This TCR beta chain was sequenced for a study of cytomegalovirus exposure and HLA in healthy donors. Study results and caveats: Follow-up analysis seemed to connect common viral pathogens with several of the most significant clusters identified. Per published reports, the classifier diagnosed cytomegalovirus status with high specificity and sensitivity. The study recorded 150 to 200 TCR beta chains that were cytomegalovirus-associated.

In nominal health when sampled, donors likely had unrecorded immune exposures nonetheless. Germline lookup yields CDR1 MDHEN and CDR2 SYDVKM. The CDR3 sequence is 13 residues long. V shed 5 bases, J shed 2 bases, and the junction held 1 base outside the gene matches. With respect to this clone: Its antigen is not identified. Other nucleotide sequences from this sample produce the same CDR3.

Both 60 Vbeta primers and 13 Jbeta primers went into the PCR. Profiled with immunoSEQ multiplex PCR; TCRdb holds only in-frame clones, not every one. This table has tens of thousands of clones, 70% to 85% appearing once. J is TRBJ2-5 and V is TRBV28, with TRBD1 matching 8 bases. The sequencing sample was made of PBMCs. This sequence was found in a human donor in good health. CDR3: CASSTGGQETQYF. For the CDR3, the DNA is TGTGCCAGCAGTACAGGGGGTCAAGAGACCCAGTACTTC.